This T cell receptor (beta chain) was sequenced in a study of blood T cells in healthy people across ages (dated by TCRdb to between 2014 and 2017). Describing the broader study: In model experiments, template switching captured about one uniquely barcoded TCR beta cDNA molecule for every two T cells. Using deep sequencing normalized with unique cDNA molecular identifiers, the study measured how TCR beta repertoire diversity changes with age. The donors were divided into four age groups: young (average around 15 years), middle-aged (about 40), aged (around 67) and long-lived (roughly 86). To avoid experimental bias, donors of different ages were spread randomly across the sequencing lanes. Using the same blood draw, the study looked at two additional independent replicas of 1 million unique cDNA reads for two donors, one aged 18 to 30 and the other aged 80 or older.

Overall results and qualifications from the work: Observed TCR beta diversity per million T cells fell roughly linearly with age, and a significant reduction was already apparent by age around 44. Because the CMV infection status of the donors was unknown, age-related changes in expanded clonotypes may potentially have been confounded. Bulk unsorted PBMC profiling prevented conclusive comparison of naive and antigen-experienced compartments. The long-lived group showed more naive CD4+ T cells, fewer expanded clones and increased TCR diversity than the aged group, suggesting age selection. There was a strong correlation between observed TCR beta diversity and the percentage of naive T cells measured by flow cytometry. Estimates of total diversity based on one million sequenced T cells were regarded as lower bounds and as underestimates.

Germline trimming: 11 bases from V, 2 bases from J; junction bases outside gene matches: 6. CDR1 is given as SEHNR and CDR2 as FQNEAQ, both from the germline V gene (reference sequence). From the cysteine up to the phenylalanine, the CDR3 has a length of 13 residues. Only the CDR3 DNA is retained, 39 bases long and in frame from the first base. Systemically healthy Caucasian individuals from Russia, 35 to 50 in total and aged roughly 6 to 90 years, were included as donors. Ten milliliters of peripheral blood were collected from each donor into EDTA-treated Vacutainer tubes. Ficoll-Paque density-gradient centrifugation was used to isolate PBMCs, with at least 7 million obtained per sample. Total RNA, at least 6 micrograms per sample, was extracted from PBMCs with Trizol reagent. Naive CD45RAhigh/CD27high T cell percentages were measured by flow cytometry on a PBMC aliquot from every donor. The library was built by means of 5' RACE. TCRdb shows the sequencer as Illumina HiSeq 2500. A second about 7 to 11 cycle PCR used a sample-barcoded 5' primer and a J-beta primer mix. Each TCR beta cDNA molecule received a unique molecular identifier from a template-switch 5' adaptor carrying 12 random nucleotides. At least 2.5 million CDR3-containing paired-end reads were obtained from each sample. The Mint cDNA synthesis kit, primed by a TRBC-specific oligonucleotide, was used to synthesize first-strand cDNA from all RNA. After uracil-DNA glycosylase treatment, a first 18-cycle PCR used universal primers M1SS and BC2_uni_R on all cDNA. The authors' analysis ran thus. Each sample was normalized by randomly selecting 1 million high-quality reads, each carrying a distinct molecular identifier. Instead of being binned into consensus sequences, reads that shared molecular identifiers were thrown out. MiTCR, run with a Q25 quality threshold and the strictest error-elimination algorithm, handled CDR3 identification, clonotype clustering and error correction. A nonparametric unseen species model with Euler transformation was used to estimate lower-bound total TCR beta diversity. TCRdb reanalyzed the raw reads on its own, using fastp at Q25 for trimming and MiXCR for clone calling, and kept in-frame beta chains. One record per CDR3 amino acid sequence lists the most common genes and DNA. For this entry, the V and J calls and clone size follow TCRdb and not the study's own pipeline. The table for this sample lists around 400,000 distinct CDR3 sequences; 50% to 60% of them were counted only once. The leading ten clones occupy approximately 51% of the sample.

Turning to this clonotype: Its antigen is currently not known. Base qualities are not at hand, and no much larger clone is one base apart.

Sequencing was carried out using blood. The sequence links TRBV7-9 to TRBJ1-2, and 9 junction bases match TRBD1. The TCR comes from a man aged 55 to 70 in good health. The CDR3 protein: CAGGQGLNYGYTF. The nucleotide sequence is TGTGCCGGAGGACAGGGGTTAAACTATGGCTACACCTTC.